One and the same sample provided the 14 T cell receptor delta chains below, sequenced in a study of γδ T cells in repeated Plasmodium falciparum infection. TCRdb reprocessed the multiplex PCR reads using CATT. Of 70,000 to 95,000 delta-chain clones listed, under 1.5% are singletons. Flow sorting of PBMC yielded separate Vgamma9/Vdelta2+ and Vdelta2-negative gammadelta T cell populations for bulk repertoire analysis. The sample was gamma-delta T cells from blood. These receptors were taken from a pool of human donors (malaria-infected and uninfected, not separated).

Ten or more counts support this clone. The same CDR3 is also encoded by other DNA sequences in this sample. The V gene is TRDV1, the J gene TRDJ1; TRDD3 aligns across 10 bases. The CDR3 has 21 amino acids. V was pared by 5 bases and J by 0 bases, with 21 bases of the junction left unmatched. CDR1 is TSWWSYY, CDR2 QGS, per germline. The CDR3 DNA is TGTGCTCTTGGGAACGTCCCTACGCTGGGGGATAGGGGACTGTACACCGATAAACTCATCTTT. Its translation is CALGNVPTLGDRGLYTDKLIF.

This clone turned up a few times. This sequence may be a read error, since a much larger clone differs from it by one base. No call exists for the J gene, whereas the V gene is TRDV1. Per germline, CDR1 TSWWSYY and CDR2 QGS. The CDR3 spans 15 residues. In nucleotides, the CDR3 is TGTGCTCCCTGTCTAGCCGGTCTCGCACCGAATAAACCCATCTTT. Translating it yields CAPCLAGLAPNKPIF.

This clone occurred a few times. This clone may be a read error of a much larger clone one base away. This specimen includes other DNA sequences encoding the same CDR3. V gene TRDV1 combines with J gene TRDJ1; 11 nucleotides align to TRDD3. The CDR3 contains 20 residues. CDR1 TSWWSYY and CDR2 QGS come from the germline V gene. The CDR3 bases are TGTGCTCTTGGGGAACTTAAACTAAGATACTGGGGGATAGGTCACGATAAACTTATCTTT. This codes for CALGELKLRYWGIGHDKLIF.

This clone has only a few counts. The translation of this DNA and the TCRdb protein of a much larger clone differ at residue 7, probably owing to a read error; the protein shown here is translated from the DNA. The chain carries TRDV2 and TRDJ1; D gene unclear. V shed 5 bases and J shed 0 bases, with 18 bases lying between them. Germline V CDR1 and CDR2: GEAIGNYY, EKD. CDR3 length: 16 amino acids. The CDR3 reads CACVWLEDPHTDKLIF. In DNA form, the CDR3 reads TGTGCCTGTGTTTGGCTGGAGGACCCTCACACCGATAAACTCATCTTT.

This clone was seen a few times. The protein recorded in TCRdb matches a much larger clone and deviates from this DNA's translation at residue 9, suggesting a read error; the protein here is obtained by translating the DNA. The genes are TRDV1 and TRDJ1, with D unclear. This CDR3 has 16 amino acids. Germline CDR1 is TSWWSYY and CDR2 is QGS. Between the trimmed V and J ends, which lost 1 base and 0 bases, there was a span of 12 bases. DNA of the CDR3: TGTGCTCTTGGGGAACGGGGCCGTTGCAACACCGATAAACTCATCTTT. Protein: CALGERGRCNTDKLIF.

In its sample, this clone was seen a few times. The TCRdb record carries a much larger clone's protein, which differs from this DNA's translation at residue 7; a read error is the likely cause, and the protein listed here is the DNA translation. The chain carries TRDV1 and TRDJ1, with no clear D. With 2 bases removed from V and 3 bases from J, the gap between germline ends came to 25 bases. CDR1 TSWWSYY and CDR2 QGS come from the germline V gene. The CDR3 loop spans 19 amino acids. The CDR3 region is CALGEYSALPAVGADKLIF. DNA for the CDR3: TGTGCTCTTGGGGAATATTCCGCGCTACCGGCAGTGGGAGCCGATAAACTCATCTTT.

To note about this clone: This DNA translates differently at residue 12 from the TCRdb protein, which is that of a much larger clone; a read error is likely, and the protein shown is the DNA's own translation. The rearrangement uses TRDV1 and TRDJ1; tentatively, D is TRDD3 (6 bases). Assignment of the J gene here rests on matching the DNA to germline, because TCRdb gives none. Trimming took 0 bases from V and 7 from J, leaving 42 bases between them. The CDR3 runs 24 residues. Germline values: CDR1 TSWWSYY, CDR2 QGS. The CDR3 DNA reads as TGTGCTCTTGGGGAACTAGGATTGCCTTTGAACCCCCTTAGTCTTGGGGATCCCTCCCCTAAACTCATCTTT. This codes for CALGELGLPLNPLSLGDPSPKLIF.

In regard to this clone: TCRdb records a much larger clone's protein for this DNA, with a difference at residue 10 that likely arises from a read error; the protein given is the translation of the DNA. V and J are TRDV2 and TRDJ1; D gene ambiguous. Since TCRdb gives no J gene, matching the DNA to germline was used here to assign it. The germline CDR1 and CDR2 sequences are GEAIGNYY and EKD. This CDR3 is 16 amino acids long. V was pared by 4 bases and J by 5 bases, with 22 bases between. The CDR3 here is CACEPAAKWRRDKLIF. In DNA form, the CDR3 reads TGTGCCTGTGAACCTGCGGCCAAATGGAGGAGAGATAAACTCATCTTT.

Notes on this clone: The protein that TCRdb holds for this DNA derives from a much larger clone and differs from the translated DNA at residue 11, which likely indicates a read error; the protein shown here is translated from the DNA. V and J are TRDV2 and TRDJ1; D possibly corresponds to TRDD3 (6 bases). TCRdb supplies no J gene; here it was assigned by aligning the nucleotide sequence to germline. The germline CDR1 and CDR2 sequences are GEAIGNYY and EKD. This CDR3 region has 15 residues. The CDR3 spells CACDSLGINTGKLIF. The CDR3 DNA sequence: TGTGCCTGTGACTCTCTGGGGATTAACACCGGTAAACTCATCTTT.

This clone has a handful of counts. The protein given by TCRdb reflects a much larger clone and differs at residue 11 from this DNA's translation, likely from a read error; the protein shown is the DNA's translation. This chain uses TRDV2 with TRDJ1; TRDD3 matches 9 bases. The J gene, not given by TCRdb, was assigned here from a germline match of the nucleotide sequence. Losses at the gene ends were 2 bases for V and 7 bases for J; bases not matched to a gene: 10. Germline V gene sequence: CDR1 GEAIGNYY, CDR2 EKD. This CDR3 comprises 15 residues. CDR3 sequence (DNA): TGTGCCTGTGACAAATACTGGGGGAGACACGGTAAACTCATCTTT. Protein sequence: CACDKYWGRHGKLIF.

Worth noting for this clone: One base separates it from a far larger clone, so it is likely a read error. Other nucleotide sequences in the sample specify the same CDR3. The chain is built from TRDV1 and TRDJ1; no clear D. Assignment of the J gene here rests on matching the DNA to germline, because TCRdb gives none. The length of the CDR3 is 17 residues. The V gene lost 0 bases and the J gene lost 0 bases, with 14 bases spanning the gap. The germline V gene encodes CDR1 TSWWSYY and CDR2 QGS. The CDR3 protein is CALGELGRGTYTDKLIF. In nucleotides, the CDR3 is TGTGCTCTTGGGGAACTCGGGAGAGGCACGTACACCGATAAACTCATCTTT.

On this clone: Only one base separates this from a far larger clonotype, so it likely reflects a read error. Additional DNA sequences in this sample encode the identical CDR3. The V gene is given as TRDV2, and no J gene call is available; the table assigns TRDD3, which was not confirmed against the DNA. The CDR3 totals 19 residues. Germline CDR1 GEAIGNYY, CDR2 EKD. CDR3 protein: CACDPTFLPVGSYTDKLIF. The CDR3 nucleotides read TGTGCCTGTGACCCAACCTTCCTACCGGTGGGGTCGTACACCGATAAACTCATCTTC.

With respect to this clone: The TCRdb record carries a much larger clone's protein, which differs from this DNA's translation at residue 17; a read error is the likely cause, and the protein listed here is the DNA translation. This rearrangement joins TRDV1 to TRDJ1, with 8 bases that match TRDD3. The CDR3 spans 19 residues. From germline, CDR1 is TSWWSYY and CDR2 QGS. The CDR3 nucleotides are TGTGCTCTTGGGGAACTATCCTACCAGGGGGATAGCTACACCGATAAACCCATCTTT. Its protein product is CALGELSYQGDSYTDKPIF.

The table lists this clone with a few counts. The protein held in TCRdb is that of a much larger clone and does not match this DNA's translation at residue 20, likely because of a read error; the protein shown is translated from the DNA. The gene calls are TRDV1 and TRDJ1; TRDD3 aligns across 7 bases. The J gene is absent in TCRdb and was assigned here via DNA matching to germline. Germline loops: CDR1 TSWWSYY, CDR2 QGS. The CDR3 has 24 amino acids. CDR3 sequence reads: CALGVRGPPALNYWGLKGTGKLIF. CDR3 in DNA: TGTGCTCTTGGGGTCCGTGGCCCCCCGGCCCTGAACTACTGGGGCCTTAAGGGGACCGGTAAACTCATCTTT.